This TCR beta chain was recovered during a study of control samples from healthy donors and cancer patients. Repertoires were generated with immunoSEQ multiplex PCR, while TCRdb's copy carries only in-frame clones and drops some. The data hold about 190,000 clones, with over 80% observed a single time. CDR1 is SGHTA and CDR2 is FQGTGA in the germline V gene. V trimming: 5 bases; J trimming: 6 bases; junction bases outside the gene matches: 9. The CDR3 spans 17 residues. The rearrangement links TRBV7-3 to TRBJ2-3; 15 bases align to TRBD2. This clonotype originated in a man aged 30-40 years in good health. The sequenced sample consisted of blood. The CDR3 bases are TGTGCCAGCAGCCTCAGGACTAGCGGGGGGGCATCTGATACGCAGTATTTT. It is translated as CASSLRTSGGASDTQYF.